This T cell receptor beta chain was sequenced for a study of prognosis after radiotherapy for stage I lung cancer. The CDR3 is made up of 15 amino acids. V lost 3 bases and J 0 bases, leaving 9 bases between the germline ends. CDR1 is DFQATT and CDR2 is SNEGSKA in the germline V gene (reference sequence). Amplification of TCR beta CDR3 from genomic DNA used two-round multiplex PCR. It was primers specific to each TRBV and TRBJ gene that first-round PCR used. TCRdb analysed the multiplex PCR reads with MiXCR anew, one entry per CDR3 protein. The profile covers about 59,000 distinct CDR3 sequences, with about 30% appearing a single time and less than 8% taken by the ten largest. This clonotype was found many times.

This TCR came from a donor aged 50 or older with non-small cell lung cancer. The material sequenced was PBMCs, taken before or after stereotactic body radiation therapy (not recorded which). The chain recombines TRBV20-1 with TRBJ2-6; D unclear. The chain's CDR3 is CSARAGSSGANVLTF. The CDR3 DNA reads TGCAGTGCTAGGGCAGGCAGCTCTGGGGCCAACGTCCTGACTTTC.